The next 32 T cell receptor beta chains were all read from a single sample in a study of early T cells in non-severe SARS-CoV-2 infection. From the 5' RACE reads, TCRdb called clonotypes with MiXCR, one entry per CDR3 protein. The sample has approximately 26,000 distinct CDR3 sequences; roughly 4% are singletons. The sample taken for sequencing was whole blood. These receptors all come from an adult who was a healthcare worker with PCR-confirmed SARS-CoV-2 infection or an uninfected control (not recorded which).

The table lists this clonotype with many counts. This sequence joins TRBV7-9 and TRBJ2-3, with 7 bases matching TRBD2. The V and J ends lost 0 bases and 4 bases, in that order; junction bases with no gene match: 4. The CDR3 is 15 amino acids. CDR1 and CDR2 from the germline V gene are SEHNR and FQNEAQ (reference sequence). The CDR3, as DNA: TGTGCCAGCAGCTTAGCGGGAGGGCCCCCAGATACGCAGTATTTT. This translates into CASSLAGGPPDTQYF.

This clonotype has ten or more counts. The chain is built from TRBV12-3 or TRBV12-4 and TRBJ2-1, with 7 bases matching TRBD2. The CDR3 totals 16 residues. With 5 bases clipped from V and 5 bases from J, the junction kept 12 bases outside the gene matches. The DNA of the CDR3 is TGTGCCAGCAGTCCACCACTTTGGGAGGGAAACAATGAGCAGTTCTTC. This sequence encodes CASSPPLWEGNNEQFF.

The J gene is TRBJ2-3, the V gene TRBV12-3 or TRBV12-4; 9 positions match TRBD2. The CDR3 length is 17 residues. The ends lost 6 bases at V and 2 bases at J; junction bases unmatched: 12. In DNA, the CDR3 is TGTGCCAGCAGATTCGGGGGGAGGGGACTAGCCACAGATACGCAGTATTTT. This gives the protein CASRFGGRGLATDTQYF.

The rearrangement uses TRBV20-1 and TRBJ1-1; the D gene is possibly TRBD1 (5 bases). Between the trimmed V and J ends, which lost 1 base and 0 bases, there was a span of 6 bases. CDR3 size: 13 residues. CDR1 is DFQATT and CDR2 is SNEGSKA in the germline V gene (reference sequence). CDR3 nucleotide sequence: TGCAGTGCTAGAGCGGGACTGAACACTGAAGCTTTCTTT. Translation: CSARAGLNTEAFF.

This clonotype was detected only a few times. J is TRBJ2-3 and V is TRBV7-9, with 9 bases matching TRBD1. Germline loops: CDR1 SEHNR, CDR2 FQNEAQ (reference sequence). The V segment lost 4 bases and the J segment 2 bases; nucleotides outside the gene matches: 7. The CDR3 has 16 residues. CDR3 bases: TGTGCCAGCAGCTCCCCCGGGACAGGGCTCACAGATACGCAGTATTTT. Translation gives CASSSPGTGLTDTQYF.

The V gene is TRBV7-6, the J gene TRBJ2-2; D gene ambiguous. The CDR3 has 11 amino acids. V was clipped by 2 bases and J by 5 bases, with 0 bases between them. Germline-derived CDR1 and CDR2 are SGHVS and FNYEAQ. The CDR3, as DNA: TGTGCCAGCAGCTTAACCGGGGAGCTGTTTTTT. Amino acid sequence: CASSLTGELFF.

This clonotype was observed many times. V usage is TRBV7-6 and J usage is TRBJ1-3; unclear D gene. The CDR3 loop spans 17 amino acids. Germline V gives CDR1 SGHVS, CDR2 FNYEAQ. V shed 1 base and J shed 0 bases, with 13 bases lying between them. DNA of the CDR3: TGTGCCAGCAGCTTAGAGGAGGGCCTAAGCTCTGGAAACACCATATATTTT. Translated, it gives CASSLEEGLSSGNTIYF.

In this sample, this clonotype turned up many times. This chain uses TRBV12-3 or TRBV12-4 with TRBJ2-3; 12 bases match TRBD2. The CDR3 loop spans 16 amino acids. J gave up 4 bases and V 6 bases, and 8 bases lay outside the gene matches. The CDR3 DNA reads as TGTGCCAGCAGCACTAGGACTAGCGGGATCTCAGATACGCAGTATTTT. Residues: CASSTRTSGISDTQYF.

This clonotype was seen many times. The chain joins TRBV4-1 to TRBJ1-4; D is possibly TRBD1 (5 bases). Germline V gives CDR1 MGHRA, CDR2 YSYEKL. CDR3 length: 14 amino acids. V lost 4 bases, J lost 4 bases, and 10 bases lay in between. Here the CDR3 reads CASSPRDGNEKLFF. CDR3 nucleotides: TGCGCCAGCAGCCCCCGGGACGGTAATGAAAAACTGTTTTTT.

Ten or more counts support this clonotype. V is TRBV9 and J is TRBJ1-1; D possibly corresponds to TRBD1 (6 bases). Germline V gives CDR1 SGDLS, CDR2 YYNGEE. The CDR3 covers 15 residues. The germline V and J ends were trimmed by 4 bases and 3 bases, with 16 bases remaining between them. CDR3 amino acids: CASSSRTAGDTEAFF. CDR3 DNA sequence: TGTGCCAGCAGCTCCCGGACAGCGGGGGACACTGAAGCTTTCTTT.

This clonotype was seen many times. The V and J genes are TRBV21-1 and TRBJ2-3; TRBD1 is the table's D call and was not checked against the DNA. TRBV21-1 corresponds to a pseudogene. The CDR3 consists of 16 residues. The CDR3 coding sequence is TGTGCCAGCAGCAAGGACAGGCGAGATAGCACAGATACGCAGTATTTT. Encoded protein: CASSKDRRDSTDTQYF.

This clonotype was seen more than once but under ten times. The V gene is TRBV11-1, the J gene TRBJ2-1; possibly TRBD1 for D (5 bases). Looked up from germline, CDR1 is SGHAT and CDR2 is FQDESV (reference sequence). Trimming pared 6 bases from V and 1 base from J, leaving 13 bases between. The length of the CDR3 is 15 residues. CDR3 protein: CASRLNRLSYNEQFF. In DNA, the CDR3 is TGTGCCAGCAGACTAAACAGGCTATCCTACAATGAGCAGTTCTTC.

This clonotype occurred many times. The rearrangement uses TRBV12-3 or TRBV12-4 and TRBJ1-1, with D perhaps TRBD1 (6 bases). Trimming removed 3 bases from V and 4 bases from J, with 12 bases in between. CDR3 length: 14 residues. The CDR3, as DNA: TGTGCCAGCAGTTTCGGGGGGCTGGGCACTGAAGCTTTCTTT. It encodes CASSFGGLGTEAFF.

The CDR3 DNA reads as TGTGCCAGCAGCGTAGTAGGCGGCGAAAATTCACCCCTCCACTTT. Encoded protein: CASSVVGGENSPLHF. The rearrangement uses TRBV9 and TRBJ1-6; D is unclear. The CDR3 covers 15 residues. The germline gives CDR1 SGDLS, CDR2 YYNGEE. Between the trimmed V and J ends, which lost 0 bases and 7 bases, there was a span of 11 bases.

This clonotype was counted ten times or more. The V gene is TRBV11-2, the J gene TRBJ2-5, with D perhaps matching TRBD1 or TRBD2 (6 bases each). CDR1 and CDR2 from the germline V gene are SGHAT and FQNNGV. This CDR3 comprises 14 residues. V was shortened by 5 bases and J by 4 bases, with 14 bases between the two germline ends. The CDR3 region is CASSAGQRVETQYF. CDR3 DNA sequence: TGTGCCAGCAGCGCGGGACAACGGGTAGAGACCCAGTACTTC.

This clonotype was observed many times. The J gene is TRBJ2-1, the V gene TRBV6-2 or TRBV6-3; 9 bases agree with TRBD2. Per germline, CDR1 MNHEY and CDR2 SVGEGT. J lost 0 bases, V lost 6 bases, and 18 bases had no gene match. This CDR3 is 20 amino acids long. CDR3 sequence: CASSTARLAANPSSYNEQFF. For the CDR3, the DNA is TGTGCCAGCAGCACGGCTCGACTAGCGGCAAACCCCAGCTCCTACAATGAGCAGTTCTTC.

This clonotype was found many times. V usage is TRBV18 and J usage is TRBJ2-1; the D is unclear. Germline values: CDR1 KGHSH, CDR2 LQKENI. Trimming cost V 3 bases and J 8 bases, with 8 bases left between them. The CDR3 length is 12 residues. The CDR3 nucleotides read TGTGCCAGCTCACCCGCCCAAGATGAGCAGTTCTTC. This gives the protein CASSPAQDEQFF.

At least ten counts were recorded for this clonotype. The V gene is TRBV7-2, the J gene TRBJ2-1; D may be TRBD1 or TRBD2 (5 bases each). The V and J ends lost 3 bases and 11 bases respectively, with 14 bases between them. This CDR3 has 13 amino acids. Germline V lookup: CDR1 SGHTA, CDR2 FQGNSA. The CDR3 bases are TGTGCCAGCAGCTTGGCCCACCGGGACCAGCAGTTCTTC. This gives the protein CASSLAHRDQQFF.

The chain carries TRBV9 and TRBJ2-1; possibly TRBD1 for D (6 bases). From germline, CDR1 is SGDLS and CDR2 YYNGEE. Trimming removed 0 bases at V and 8 bases at J, with 18 bases between. CDR3 size: 16 residues. The CDR3 DNA reads as TGTGCCAGCAGCGTAGGGAGACAGGTTCTGAGCGATGAGCAGTTCTTC. Amino acid sequence: CASSVGRQVLSDEQFF.

In its sample, this clonotype was seen a few times. The chain employs TRBV27 and TRBJ2-7; the D gene is possibly TRBD2 (5 bases). Germline CDR1 MNHEY, CDR2 SMNVEV (reference sequence). There are 14 residues in the CDR3. V shed 5 bases and J shed 7 bases, with 18 bases lying between them. CDR3 sequence (DNA): TGTGCCAGCAGTATCCGGGCCCTCGGCGGGGAGCAGTACTTC. Protein sequence: CASSIRALGGEQYF.

The chain carries TRBV24-1 and TRBJ2-1, with D unresolved. The CDR3 spans 11 residues. Trimming stripped 1 base from V and 9 bases from J, with 3 bases between. Germline V gene data show CDR1 as KGHDR and CDR2 as SFDVKD. The CDR3 protein is CATSDLSEQFF. The DNA for the CDR3 is TGTGCCACCAGTGATTTATCTGAGCAGTTCTTC.

This clonotype was seen at least ten times. The CDR3 region is CASSLAGANVLTF. CDR3 sequence (DNA): TGTGCCAGCAGCTTAGCTGGGGCCAACGTCCTGACTTTC. This chain links TRBV7-3 with TRBJ2-6; D not certain. V was shortened by 2 bases and J by 2 bases, with 1 base between the two germline ends. Germline V gene lookup returns CDR1 SGHTA and CDR2 FQGTGA. The CDR3 is made up of 13 amino acids.

This clonotype appeared many times. The chain links TRBV20-1 to TRBJ1-1, with TRBD1 as a possible D gene (6 bases). This CDR3 spans 14 amino acids. Trimming shortened V by 3 bases and J by 2 bases, and 13 bases separated the two germline ends. Germline V gene lookup returns CDR1 DFQATT and CDR2 SNEGSKA (reference sequence). The CDR3 protein is CSARWTETNTEAFF. DNA for the CDR3: TGCAGTGCTAGGTGGACAGAAACAAACACTGAAGCTTTCTTT.

This clonotype is termed medium-sized. This sequence joins TRBV20-1 and TRBJ2-6, with D perhaps TRBD1 (5 bases). Trimming took off 1 base at V and 0 bases at J, with 16 bases between the two ends. Germline assignment: CDR1 DFQATT and CDR2 SNEGSKA (reference sequence). This CDR3 region has 18 residues. CDR3 nucleotide sequence: TGCAGTGCTAGAGGACAGATCAGTTTTACCTCTGGGGCCAACGTCCTGACTTTC. Amino acids: CSARGQISFTSGANVLTF.

This clonotype was seen repeatedly, ten times or more. The V gene is TRBV4-1, the J gene TRBJ2-1; D possibly corresponds to TRBD2 (5 bases). The CDR3 totals 13 residues. With 1 base removed from V and 7 bases from J, the gap between germline ends came to 8 bases. Germline CDR1 reads MGHRA; CDR2 reads YSYEKL. CDR3 bases: TGCGCCAGCAGCCAAGTGACGGGGAATGAGCAGTTCTTC. Translating gives CASSQVTGNEQFF.

There are many counts of this clonotype. V is TRBV7-9 and J is TRBJ2-7; no clear D gene. Trimming left V 1 base short and J 4 bases short, with 8 bases between. Per the germline V gene, CDR1 is SEHNR and CDR2 is FQNEAQ (reference sequence). CDR3 size: 13 residues. This chain's CDR3 is CASSLDSRYEQYF. The CDR3 DNA reads TGTGCCAGCAGCTTAGACAGTAGATACGAGCAGTACTTC. The full variable domain, completed using reference TRBV7-9 and TRBJ2-7, is DTGVSQNPRHKITKRGQNVTFRCDPISEHNRLYWYRQTLGQGPEFLTYFQNEAQLEKSRLLSDRFSAERPKGSFSTLEIQRTEQGDSAMYLCASSLDSRYEQYFGPGTRLTVT.

The table lists this clonotype with a few counts. The chain carries TRBV19 and TRBJ2-1; TRBD2 agrees at 9 bases. J gave up 6 bases and V 6 bases, and 9 bases lay outside the gene matches. Germline CDR1 and CDR2: LNHDA and SQIVND (reference sequence). The CDR3 runs 15 residues. As DNA, the CDR3 is TGTGCCAGTAGACTCTTAGCGGGAGTAGGCAATGAGCAGTTCTTC. Translation: CASRLLAGVGNEQFF.

This clonotype was observed a handful of times. The chain recombines TRBV11-1 with TRBJ2-2; D not certain. Deletions cut 5 bases from V and 5 bases from J, with 15 bases between. This CDR3 contains 15 residues. Germline values: CDR1 SGHAT, CDR2 FQDESV (reference sequence). This CDR3 reads CASSLDLKGTGELFF. In DNA, the CDR3 is TGTGCCAGCAGCCTGGACCTGAAAGGGACCGGGGAGCTGTTTTTT.

This clonotype appeared many times. V gene TRBV6-6 combines with J gene TRBJ2-5, with 7 bases that match TRBD1. V was clipped by 6 bases and J by 5 bases; unmatched bases: 9. CDR1 is MNHNY, CDR2 SVGAGI, per germline (reference sequence). The CDR3 has 14 amino acids. The CDR3 loop reads CASSETGLTETQYF. The CDR3 bases are TGTGCCAGCAGCGAGACAGGGCTGACGGAGACCCAGTACTTC.

This clonotype was seen many times. The CDR3 protein is CATRQQLNQPQHF. The CDR3 DNA reads TGTGCCACCAGACAACAGCTTAATCAGCCCCAGCATTTT. The chain has TRBV15 and TRBJ1-5; D is undetermined. The V end lost 6 bases, the J end lost 4 bases, and 10 bases lay between the germline ends. The CDR3 length is 13 residues. Germline CDR1 reads LNHNV; CDR2 reads YYDKDF (reference sequence).

Regarding this clonotype: This clone may be a read error of a much larger clone one base away. V gene TRBV28 combines with J gene TRBJ1-2; weak D call: TRBD1 (6 bases). The CDR3 extends over 12 amino acids. Germline assignment: CDR1 MDHEN and CDR2 SYDVKM. The V end was cut by 5 bases, the J end by 9 bases, with 13 bases between. In nucleotides, the CDR3 is TGTGCCAGCAGTGTTTACAGGGATAGCTACACCTTC. It codes for CASSVYRDSYTF.

There are a few counts of this clonotype. The V gene is TRBV3-1, the J gene TRBJ1-2; D may be TRBD1 (5 bases). This CDR3 spans 15 amino acids. Looked up from germline, CDR1 is LGHDT and CDR2 is YNNKEL (reference sequence). Trimming stripped 8 bases from V and 1 base from J, with 17 bases between. CDR3 amino acids: CASAQRGGDNYGYTF. The CDR3, as DNA: TGTGCCAGCGCTCAAAGGGGAGGAGATAACTATGGCTACACCTTC. Variable domain in full (rest from reference TRBV3-1 and TRBJ1-2): DTAVSQTPKYLVTQMGNDKSIKCEQNLGHDTMYWYKQDSKKFLKIMFSYNNKELIINETVPNRFSPKSPDKAHLNLHINSLELGDSAVYFCASAQRGGDNYGYTFGSGTRLTVV.